This TCR beta chain was sequenced during a study of beta chain features in type 1 diabetes. CDR1 is GTSNPN and CDR2 is SVGIG in the germline V gene (reference sequence). V dropped 5 bases and J dropped 4; count of bases not matched to a gene: 6. This CDR3 has 13 residues. Expressed TCRB transcripts were sequenced because the isolated RNA had all been reverse transcribed beforehand. Libraries were prepared by immunoSEQ multiplex PCR; TCRdb keeps only in-frame clonotypes and omits some of them. The table records a few hundred thousand clones, about 15% of them present only once. The TCR comes from a woman aged 18-29 years in good health. The genes are TRBV30 and TRBJ1-2, with 8 bases fitting TRBD1. The specimen was naive CD4+ T cells from blood. CDR3 DNA: TGTGCCTGGTCGCAGGGGGCTACCTATGGCTACACCTTC. Protein: CAWSQGATYGYTF. The whole variable domain, filled in from reference TRBV30 and TRBJ1-2, reads SQTIHQWPATLVQPVGSPLSLECTVEGTSNPNLYWYRQAAGRGLQLLFYSVGIGQISSEVPQNLSASRPQDRQFILSSKKLLLSDSGFYLCAWSQGATYGYTFGSGTRLTVV.